This T cell receptor (beta chain) was sequenced in a study of T cell responses to AZD1222 COVID-19 vaccine listed by TCRdb under 2021. Regarding the complete study: AZD1222 recipients whose second dose came at about 4 weeks and those whose second dose came at about 12 weeks were combined into one group, since spike-specific TCR depth and breadth did not differ between the two schedules. A total of over 230 trial participants underwent TCR sequencing, of whom about 210 received two doses of AZD1222 and around 25 received two doses of the MenACWY control vaccine. Trial participants were enrolled into age subgroups of 18-55, 56-69 and 70-plus years, which contained 148, 28 and 57 TCR-sequenced participants, respectively.

Remarks on this clone: What this receptor recognizes is not known. The sample holds no much larger clone one base away, and base qualities are not on file.

The sample's time point, from its label and the paper: baseline before first vaccination. Samples from vaccinated people were obtained from the UK trials COV001 and COV002, which included a single-blind randomized controlled phase 2/3 trial of AZD1222 (ChAdOx1 nCoV-19) in healthy adults. Trial participant PBMC samples were collected at day 0 and day 28 after the second dose for TCRbeta chain sequencing. The study at large found these results: A significant rise in spike-specific TCR breadth and depth was observed after two AZD1222 doses relative to day 0 and relative to MenACWY recipients. No day 14 peak-response samples were available, so repertoires were characterized only after the peak T cell response. In the small 56-69-year group, the increase in depth fell short of significance, most likely because of low power. Participants were mostly white British and included more females than males, and it was suggested by the authors that clonal diversity may have been underestimated. CD4 TCRs associated with the vaccine covered the entire spike protein, and the dominant responses were in regions 160-218 and 743-854. Epitopes outside the regions mutated in the B.1.351 and B.1.1.7 variants were reportedly recognized by nearly half of the unique spike-specific TCRs. Conclusions about previously exposed vaccinees are limited, since just six or seven AZD1222 recipients were seropositive for SARS-CoV-2 at baseline.

The CDR3 regions of human TCRbeta chains were subjected to immunosequencing. Per the original workflow: TCRs in the repertoires were matched against a reference library of SARS-CoV-2-specific TCRs that had been generated with the MIRA antigen-specificity platform. Breadth was defined as the fraction of unique TCRs that were SARS-CoV-2-associated, and depth was defined as the fraction of total T cells that were SARS-CoV-2-associated. Each spike-specific TCR was assigned to its reactive spike region and to a CD4 or CD8 class using the MIRA data. Log10-transformed breadth and depth values were compared by one-way ANOVA with Sidak's multiple comparisons tests. The table was pulled from immuneACCESS by TCRdb, which kept in-frame rearrangements only. Such tables lose some clones; where checked, under half of the loss comes from unresolved V genes, and the rest has no known cause. Clone size and V and J calls were adopted from that table, with D and trimming inferred from the DNA. Counted in this sample were approximately 180,000 clones; less than 95% of them appeared once. The ten largest account for approximately 3% of the sample.

After removal of 2 bases from V and 8 bases from J, the junction retains 6 bases not matched to a gene. According to the germline V gene (reference sequence), CDR1 reads MNHEY and CDR2 reads SMNVEV. Its CDR3 holds 16 amino acids, cysteine through phenylalanine. CDR3 DNA is the only sequence kept; it has 48 bases, read in frame from the first base. Here the sequenced sample was peripheral blood, taken on day 0 of AZD1222 vaccination. The TCR sequence derives from an adult in good health. The rearrangement joined TRBV27 to TRBJ1-6, and TRBD1 aligns with 10 junction nucleotides. CDR3 loop: CASSLTTGTGDSPLHF. The sequence in DNA is TGTGCCAGCAGTTTAACTACCGGGACAGGGGATTCACCCCTCCACTTT.